The 2 T cell receptor beta chains in this list originate from one sample, sequenced in a study of early stage breast cancer tumors. This table comes from immunoSEQ multiplex PCR, and its TCRdb copy is limited to in-frame clones, with some not included. Counted here are 9,500 to 12,000 clones, 75% to 85% occurring once; the ten biggest clones make up around 13%. Material: breast tumor tissue. The receptors originated from a person between 65 and 79 years old with breast cancer.

V usage is TRBV11-1 and J usage is TRBJ2-7, with 9 positions matching TRBD1. Germline V gene data show CDR1 as SGHAT and CDR2 as FQDESV (reference sequence). This CDR3 is built from 14 residues. Trimming at V came to 1 base and at J to 6 bases, leaving 4 bases not matched to a gene. In nucleotides, the CDR3 is TGTGCCAGCAGCTTAGGGACAGGGGTAAGCGAGCAGTACTTC. This gives the protein CASSLGTGVSEQYF.

This chain connects TRBV27 to TRBJ1-5, with 9 bases identical to TRBD1. This CDR3 is 19 amino acids long. CDR1 MNHEY and CDR2 SMNVEV come from the germline V gene (reference sequence). After removal of 5 bases from V and 2 bases from J, the junction contained 16 bases not matched to a gene. CDR3 in DNA: TGTGCCAGCAGTCTCCTTCCGGGACAGGGAAACGGGGGCAATCAGCCCCAGCATTTT. Its translation: CASSLLPGQGNGGNQPQHF.